This T cell receptor beta chain was captured in a study of monozygotic twins with inflammatory bowel disease. Study-level findings and limits: In the analysis, different T cell subtypes could not be told apart.

The germline gives CDR1 DFQATT, CDR2 SNEGSKA (reference sequence). The CDR3 extends over 13 amino acids. TCRdb reprocessed the 5' RACE reads and reports one entry per CDR3 protein, with no DNA. The sample holds some 210,000 distinct CDR3 sequences. A remark on this clonotype: Its specificity is not known.

Sequenced sample: blood. J is TRBJ1-2 and V is TRBV20-1; TCRdb's D call of TRBD1 is untestable without DNA. This TCR was sampled from a human donor with ulcerative colitis or Crohn's disease, or a healthy co-twin of an affected twin (not recorded which). The CDR3 loop is CSARARPLGGYTF.